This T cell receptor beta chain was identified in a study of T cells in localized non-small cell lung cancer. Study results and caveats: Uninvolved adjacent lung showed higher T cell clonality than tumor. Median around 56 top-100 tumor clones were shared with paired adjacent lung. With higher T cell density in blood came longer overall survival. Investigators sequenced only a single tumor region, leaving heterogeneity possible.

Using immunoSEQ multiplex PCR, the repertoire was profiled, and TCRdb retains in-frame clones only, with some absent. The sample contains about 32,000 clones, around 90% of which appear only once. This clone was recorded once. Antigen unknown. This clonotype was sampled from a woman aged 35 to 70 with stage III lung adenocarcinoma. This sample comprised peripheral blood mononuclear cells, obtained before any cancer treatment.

CDR3 region: CASSLGQNQPQHF. CDR3 nucleotides: TGTGCCAGCAGCTTAGGGCAAAATCAGCCCCAGCATTTT. The J gene is TRBJ1-5, the V gene TRBV5-4, with no clear D. The CDR3 runs to 13 residues. The ends were cut back, 2 bases at V and 4 bases at J, with 7 bases in the middle. Germline CDR1 reads SGHNT; CDR2 reads YYREEE (reference sequence).